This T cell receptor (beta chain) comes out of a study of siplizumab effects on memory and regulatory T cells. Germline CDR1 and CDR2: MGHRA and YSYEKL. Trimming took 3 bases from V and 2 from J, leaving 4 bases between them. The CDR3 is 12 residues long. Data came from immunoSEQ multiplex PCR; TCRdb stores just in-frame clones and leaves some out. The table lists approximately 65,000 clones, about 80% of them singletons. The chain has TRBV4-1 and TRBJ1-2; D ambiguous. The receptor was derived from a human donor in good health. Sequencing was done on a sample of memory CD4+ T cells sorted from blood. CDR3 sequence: CASSHKNYGYTF. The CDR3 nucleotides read TGCGCCAGCAGCCACAAGAACTATGGCTACACCTTC.